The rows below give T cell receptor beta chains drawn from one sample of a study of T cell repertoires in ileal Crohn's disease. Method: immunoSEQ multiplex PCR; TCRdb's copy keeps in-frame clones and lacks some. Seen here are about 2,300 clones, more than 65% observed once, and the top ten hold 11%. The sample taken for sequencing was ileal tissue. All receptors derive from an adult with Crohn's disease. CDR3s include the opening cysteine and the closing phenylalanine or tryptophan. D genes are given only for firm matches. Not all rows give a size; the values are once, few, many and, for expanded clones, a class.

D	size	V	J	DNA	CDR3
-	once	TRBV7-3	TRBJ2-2	TGTGCCAGCAGCTTAACAGGGGCGGGAAACACCGGGGAGCTGTTTTTT	CASSLTGAGNTGELFF
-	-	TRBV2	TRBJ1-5	TGTGCCAGCAAGGCAGGAGGTTATAGCAATCAGCCCCAGCATTTT	CASKAGGYSNQPQHF
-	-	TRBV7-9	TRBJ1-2	TGTGCCAGCAGCTTAGGGGCAGTGAACTATGGCTACACCTTC	CASSLGAVNYGYTF
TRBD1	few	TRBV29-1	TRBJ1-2	TGCAGCGTAGGAGGAATCGGACAGGGAACTAACTATGGCTACACCTTC	CSVGGIGQGTNYGYTF
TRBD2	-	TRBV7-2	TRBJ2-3	TGTGCCAGCAGCTTGGGTGTTGCGGGGGAGGGGACAGATACGCAGTATTTT	CASSLGVAGEGTDTQYF
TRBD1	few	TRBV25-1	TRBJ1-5	TGTGCCAGCAGTGGAGGGACAGGGGGGAATCAGCCCCAGCATTTT	CASSGGTGGNQPQHF
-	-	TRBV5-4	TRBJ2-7	TGTGCCAGCAGCACGTCCGGGTGGAACGAGCAGTACTTC	CASSTSGWNEQYF
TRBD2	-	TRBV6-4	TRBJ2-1	TGTGCCAGCAGTAAAAGCGGGGGGACGGGGAATGAGCAGTTCTTC	CASSKSGGTGNEQFF
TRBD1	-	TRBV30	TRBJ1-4	TGTGCCTGGAGTGGGACAGGGGGCGCTGGTGAAAAACTGTTTTTT	CAWSGTGGAGEKLFF
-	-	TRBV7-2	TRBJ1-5	TGTGCCAGCAGCTTAAACGGGGGCAATCAGCCCCAGCATTTT	CASSLNGGNQPQHF
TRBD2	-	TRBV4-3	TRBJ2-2	TGCGCCAGCAGCCAAGATGAGTTAGTGGGGCGGGGGTTCACCGGGGAGCTGTTTTTT	CASSQDELVGRGFTGELFF
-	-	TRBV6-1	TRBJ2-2	TGTGCCAGCAGAAAACAGATTACGAACACCGGGGAGCTGTTTTTT	CASRKQITNTGELFF
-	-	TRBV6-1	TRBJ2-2	TGTGCCAGCAGTGTTGGGGGGTGGTACACCGGGGAGCTGTTTTTT	CASSVGGWYTGELFF
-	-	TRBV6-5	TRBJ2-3	TGTGCCAGCGGCCCCTTAGCGTCGCGGGGTACGCAGTATTTT	CASGPLASRGTQYF
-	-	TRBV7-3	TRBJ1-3	TGTGCCAGCAGCGAGGGTCGGGGGGCCGGAAACACCATATATTTT	CASSEGRGAGNTIYF
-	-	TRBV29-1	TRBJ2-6	TGCAGCGTTGTCCCAGGGAACTCTGGGGCCAACGTCCTGACTTTC	CSVVPGNSGANVLTF
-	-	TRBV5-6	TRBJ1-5	TGTGCCAGCAGCTTGGGTCCGGATCAGCCCCAGCATTTT	CASSLGPDQPQHF
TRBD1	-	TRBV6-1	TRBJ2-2	TGTGCCAGCTTACGACAGGGGATGAGGACCGGGGAGCTGTTTTTT	CASLRQGMRTGELFF
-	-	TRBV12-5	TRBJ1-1	TGTGCTAGTGGTTTGGAGAGTAACACTGAAGCTTTCTTT	CASGLESNTEAFF
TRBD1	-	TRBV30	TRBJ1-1	TGTGCCTGGAGTACCAAACAGGGGGCCTACGCTTTCTTT	CAWSTKQGAYAFF
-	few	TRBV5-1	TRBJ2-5	TGTGCCAGCAGCTTGCAGGGCGGAGAGACCCAGTACTTC	CASSLQGGETQYF
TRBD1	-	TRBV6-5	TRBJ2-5	TGTGCCAGCAGTTATCCCGGGACAGGGGGCGAGACCCAGTACTTC	CASSYPGTGGETQYF
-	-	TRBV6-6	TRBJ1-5	TGTGCCAGCAGCCACAATCAGCCCCAGCATTTT	CASSHNQPQHF
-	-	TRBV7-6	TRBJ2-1	TGTGCCAGCAGCCCCTCTTGGAGGGGAACCTACAATGAGCAGTTCTTC	CASSPSWRGTYNEQFF
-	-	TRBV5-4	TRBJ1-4	TGTGCCAGCAGCTTGAAACAGGCAACTAATGAAAAACTGTTTTTT	CASSLKQATNEKLFF
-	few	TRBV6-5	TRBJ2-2	TGTGCCAGCAGCCTGACAGGGAACACCGGGGAGCTGTTTTTT	CASSLTGNTGELFF
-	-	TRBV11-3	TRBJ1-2	TGTGCCAGCAGCTTGGGGCTGGGCTATGGCTACACCTTC	CASSLGLGYGYTF
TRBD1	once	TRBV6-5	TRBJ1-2	TGTGCCAGGAGACGGGACAGGAACTACGGCTACACCTTC	CARRRDRNYGYTF
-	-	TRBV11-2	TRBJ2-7	TGTGCCAGCAGCGGTGGCGGGGACAGCCTTTACGAGCAGTACTTC	CASSGGGDSLYEQYF
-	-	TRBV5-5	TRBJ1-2	TGTGCCAGCAGCTTGGAGTGGCAGGGGGGCTACACCTTC	CASSLEWQGGYTF
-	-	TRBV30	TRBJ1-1	TGTGCCTGGAGTGGAGAAACAGGAGGGTTCGTAGCTTTCTTT	CAWSGETGGFVAFF
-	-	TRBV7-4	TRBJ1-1	TGTGCCAGCAGCCCCCAAGACTCTCGGAGGGGTGAAGCTTTCTTT	CASSPQDSRRGEAFF
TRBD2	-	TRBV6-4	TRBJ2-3	TGTGCCAGCAGGGCTGGGACTAGCGGGGGGACAGTCACAGATACGCAGTATTTT	CASRAGTSGGTVTDTQYF
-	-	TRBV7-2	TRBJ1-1	TGTGCCAGCAGCTTGCAGGTTTTAAGGGGCAACACTGAAGCTTTCTTT	CASSLQVLRGNTEAFF
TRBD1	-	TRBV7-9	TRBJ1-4	TGTGCCAGCAGCCTACAGGGGGCGCGTGAAAAACTGTTTTTT	CASSLQGAREKLFF
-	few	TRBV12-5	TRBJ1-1	TGTGCTAGTGGGCGGGGGGGTCGGAACACTGAAGCTTTCTTT	CASGRGGRNTEAFF
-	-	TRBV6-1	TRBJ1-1	TGTGCCAGCAGTGCAATCAGGGGCGGAGGCACTGAAGCTTTCTTT	CASSAIRGGGTEAFF
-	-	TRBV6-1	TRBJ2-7	TGTGCCAGCAGTGACCAGTACGAGCAGTACTTC	CASSDQYEQYF
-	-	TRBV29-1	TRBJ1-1	TGCAGCGTTGAGCGGCAGATATCCCCCCTTGGGGCTTTCTTT	CSVERQISPLGAFF
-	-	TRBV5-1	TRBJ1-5	TGTGCCAGCAGCGTAGAACGCAATCAGCCCCAGCATTTT	CASSVERNQPQHF
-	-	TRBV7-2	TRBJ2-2	TGTGCCAGCAGCCTGGACAGACCACCCGGGGAGCTGTTTTTT	CASSLDRPPGELFF
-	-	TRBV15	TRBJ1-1	TGTGCCACCAGCAGCCGAGGGTGGACTGAAGCTTTCTTT	CATSSRGWTEAFF
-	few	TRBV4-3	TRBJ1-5	TGCGCCAGCAGCCAGTACTCCCAGGGAGGGCAGCCCCAGCATTTT	CASSQYSQGGQPQHF
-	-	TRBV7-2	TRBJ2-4	TGTGCCAGCAGCCCCACTAGTACCATAGCCAAAAACATTCAGTACTTC	CASSPTSTIAKNIQYF
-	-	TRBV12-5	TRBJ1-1	TGTGCTAGTGGTTTGGGTGGTAGGAACACTGAAGCTTTCTTT	CASGLGGRNTEAFF
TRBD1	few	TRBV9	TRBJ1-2	TGTGCCAGCAGCGCGACAGGGGCTCTTACCGGCTACACCTTC	CASSATGALTGYTF
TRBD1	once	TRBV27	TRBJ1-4	TGTGCCAGCCCTAACCCGGGACAGCTTAATGAAAAACTGTTTTTT	CASPNPGQLNEKLFF
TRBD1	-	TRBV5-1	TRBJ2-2	TGTGCCAGCAGCCCTGGGACAGCTAACACCGGGGAGCTGTTTTTT	CASSPGTANTGELFF
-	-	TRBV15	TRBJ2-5	TGTGCCACCAGCAGAGATAGCCGGAGGGAGACCCAGTACTTC	CATSRDSRRETQYF
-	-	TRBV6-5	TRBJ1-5	TGTGCCAGCCGGGTAAATAGCAATCAGCCCCAGCATTTT	CASRVNSNQPQHF
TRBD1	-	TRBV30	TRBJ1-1	TGTGCCTGGGGGACAGGGACGAACACTGAAGCTTTCTTT	CAWGTGTNTEAFF
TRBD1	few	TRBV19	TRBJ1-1	TGTGCCAGTAGCCCCAACAACCGGGACAGGGGGCAATATAGGCGGCGAGCTTTCTTT	CASSPNNRDRGQYRRRAFF